A selection of T cell receptor beta chains follows, all from one sample in a study of T cells after yellow fever vaccination. TCRdb used MiXCR to reprocess the 5' RACE reads, holding one entry per CDR3 protein. The table includes about 160,000 distinct CDR3 sequences, almost 7% detected once. The specimen was CD4+ T cells sorted from PBMCs, collected 5 days after the first yellow fever vaccination. These receptors were obtained from a man between 18 and 29 years old who received the YFV17D yellow fever vaccine. The CDR3 runs from the conserved cysteine through the conserved F or W. A D gene is named only where the DNA matches it firmly. The size entry is marked missing in some rows and otherwise reads once, few, many or a size class.

d_gene,abundance,v_gene,j_gene,CDR3nt,CDR3aa
-,-,TRBV10-3,TRBJ2-1,TGTGCCATCAGTGAGTCTTGGACCTACAAGGGGGATGAGCAGTTCTTC,CAISESWTYKGDEQFF
-,-,TRBV3-1,TRBJ2-7,TGTGCCAGCAGCCACCTAAGGGGGACCGTCCCCTACGAGCAGTACTTC,CASSHLRGTVPYEQYF
-,many,TRBV7-2,TRBJ2-5,TGTGCCAGCAGCCCTCGGTGGGCTAAACTCCAAGAGACCCAGTACTTC,CASSPRWAKLQETQYF
-,-,TRBV2,TRBJ2-5,TGTGCCAGCGCCCAGTCAGACCAAGAGACCCAGTACTTC,CASAQSDQETQYF
-,few,TRBV19,TRBJ2-5,TGTGCCAGTAGTATAACGGGGCAAGAGACCCAGTACTTC,CASSITGQETQYF
-,few,TRBV5-4,TRBJ2-3,TGTGCCAGCAGCTTGGATACTACTAGCACAGATACGCAGTATTTT,CASSLDTTSTDTQYF
-,-,TRBV4-3,TRBJ2-7,TGCGCCAGCAGCCAAGTTCAGGGAAAGTACGAGCAGTACTTC,CASSQVQGKYEQYF
TRBD1,many,TRBV5-5,TRBJ2-5,TGTGCCAGCAGCTCCTGGACAGGCTTCCAAGAGACCCAGTACTTC,CASSSWTGFQETQYF
-,few,TRBV7-9,TRBJ2-3,TGTGCCAGCACCTACAGGGGGGGGGGAGATACGCAGTATTTT,CASTYRGGGDTQYF
-,few,TRBV30,TRBJ1-2,TGTGCCTGGAGCCTTGACCGCTATGGCTACACCTTC,CAWSLDRYGYTF
-,many,TRBV7-2,TRBJ2-2,TGTGCCAGCAGCTTAGCCCGTCAGGGGGAGCTGTTTTTT,CASSLARQGELFF
TRBD1,-,TRBV6-2/TRBV6-3,TRBJ2-7,TGTGCCAGCAGTTATACCCCGGGACAGGGGAGCTCCTACGAGCAGTACTTC,CASSYTPGQGSSYEQYF
TRBD2,-,TRBV12-3/TRBV12-4,TRBJ2-3,TGTGCCAGCAGTTCCACTAGCGGGGGGGGCACAGATACGCAGTATTTT,CASSSTSGGGTDTQYF
-,many,TRBV7-2,TRBJ2-3,TGTGCCAGCAGCCTCACCCAGGGGCTGGGAGATACGCAGTATTTT,CASSLTQGLGDTQYF
-,many,TRBV20-1,TRBJ1-6,TGCAGTGTCGGGGACCCGACCATCAATTCACCCCTCCACTTT,CSVGDPTINSPLHF
TRBD2,many,TRBV5-4,TRBJ2-5,TGTGCCAGCAGCTTGGCTAGCGGGGGAGAGACCCAGTACTTC,CASSLASGGETQYF
TRBD1,many,TRBV3-1,TRBJ1-1,TGTGCCAGCAGCCAAGCAGGGGGCAGGACTGAAGCTTTCTTT,CASSQAGGRTEAFF
-,few,TRBV4-3,TRBJ1-3,TGCGCCAGCAGCCAAGATCCCCAGTCTGGAAACACCATATATTTT,CASSQDPQSGNTIYF
-,many,TRBV6-5,TRBJ1-6,TGTGCCAGCAGTCTCGAGGGGTCATCACCCCTCCACTTT,CASSLEGSSPLHF
-,many,TRBV29-1,TRBJ2-5,TGCAGCGTTGATCGGGCAGGGAGAGAGACCCAGTACTTC,CSVDRAGRETQYF
TRBD1,many,TRBV5-4,TRBJ2-3,TGTGCCAGCAGCCCGGGACAGAGGGGGTCTACAGATACGCAGTATTTT,CASSPGQRGSTDTQYF
-,many,TRBV5-1,TRBJ2-7,TGCGCCAGCAGCTTAGTTAACGGGGGGCCGTACGAGCAGTACTTC,CASSLVNGGPYEQYF
TRBD1,few,TRBV10-3,TRBJ1-1,TGTGCCACTTTGGGACAGGGGGCAGGGTCTGAAGCTTTCTTT,CATLGQGAGSEAFF
TRBD1,many,TRBV7-2,TRBJ2-3,TGTGCCAGCAGCATCCGACAGGGAAGGGGCACAGATACGCAGTATTTT,CASSIRQGRGTDTQYF
TRBD2,-,TRBV7-9,TRBJ2-1,TGTGCCAGCAGCTTCTTACTAGCGGGGGGCGATGAGCAGTTCTTC,CASSFLLAGGDEQFF
-,-,TRBV29-1,TRBJ1-5,TGCAGCGTTGCCGAACAAAGCAATCAGCCCCAGCATTTT,CSVAEQSNQPQHF
TRBD1,many,TRBV20-1,TRBJ1-2,TGCAGTGCCCGAGGACAGGGGACGGGAGGCTACACCTTC,CSARGQGTGGYTF
TRBD1,many,TRBV5-8,TRBJ1-5,TGTGCCAGCAGCTCGGGACAGGTAGTGAATCAGCCCCAGCATTTT,CASSSGQVVNQPQHF